The present TCR beta chain was sequenced within a study of graft-versus-host responses after intestinal transplantation. Clones were sequenced by immunoSEQ multiplex PCR, and TCRdb holds only the in-frame ones, with some missing. Altogether roughly 120,000 clones are present, approximately 93% being singletons, with the ten largest covering 0.9% to 1.5%. A note on this clone: As yet, its antigen is unknown.

The length of the CDR3 is 16 residues. Germline V CDR1 and CDR2: SGHVS, FQNEAQ. V lost 1 base and J lost 2, with 12 bases in between. Specimen: unstimulated CD8+ T cells sorted from spleen or lymph node cells, collected before transplant. This sequence was found in a human donor who was the organ donor for an intestinal transplant. J is TRBJ2-1 and V is TRBV7-8; D might be TRBD1 (6 bases). CDR3 nucleotides: TGTGCCAGCAGCTTAGTAGGGGGTGGAACCTACAATGAGCAGTTCTTC. Its translation: CASSLVGGGTYNEQFF.